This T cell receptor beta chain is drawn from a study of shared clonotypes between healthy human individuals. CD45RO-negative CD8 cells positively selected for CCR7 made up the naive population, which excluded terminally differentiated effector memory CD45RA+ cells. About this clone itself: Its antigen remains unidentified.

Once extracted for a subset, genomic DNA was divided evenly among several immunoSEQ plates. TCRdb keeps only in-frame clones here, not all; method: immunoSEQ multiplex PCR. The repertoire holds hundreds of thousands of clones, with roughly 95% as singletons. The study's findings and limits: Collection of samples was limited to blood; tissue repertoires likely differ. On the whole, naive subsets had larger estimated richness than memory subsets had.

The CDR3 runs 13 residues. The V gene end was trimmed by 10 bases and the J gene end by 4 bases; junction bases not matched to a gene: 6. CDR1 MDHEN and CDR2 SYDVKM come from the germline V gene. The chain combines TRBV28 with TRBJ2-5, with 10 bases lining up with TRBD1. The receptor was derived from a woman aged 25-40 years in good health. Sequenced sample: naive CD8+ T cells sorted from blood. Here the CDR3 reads CATDRGRGETQYF. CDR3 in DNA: TGTGCCACCGACAGGGGGCGGGGAGAGACCCAGTACTTC. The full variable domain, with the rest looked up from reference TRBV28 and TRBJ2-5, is DVKVTQSSRYLVKRTGEKVFLECVQDMDHENMFWYRQDPGLGLRLIYFSYDVKMKEKGDIPEGYSVSREKKERFSLILESASTNQTSMYLCATDRGRGETQYFGPGTRLLVL.